These 10 T cell receptor beta chains were all obtained from the same sample, sequenced in a study of shared clonotypes between healthy human individuals. Only in-frame clones appear in the TCRdb table, and some are missing; sequencing was by immunoSEQ multiplex PCR. The sample holds approximately 100,000 clones, about 66% seen once. The sequenced sample was memory CD8+ T cells sorted from blood. The subset was: CD45RO+ cells pooled with CCR7-negative TemRA cells. The origin of the receptors is a woman aged 25-40 years in good health.

The J gene is TRBJ2-3, the V gene TRBV28; a possible D gene is TRBD2 (6 bases). The germline CDR1 and CDR2 sequences are MDHEN and SYDVKM. The CDR3 length is 14 residues. With 6 bases removed from V and 4 bases from J, the gap between germline ends came to 14 bases. In DNA form, the CDR3 reads TGTGCCAGCAGCCCGATGGGGGGAGCAGATACGCAGTATTTT. Protein sequence: CASSPMGGADTQYF.

The chain has TRBV2 and TRBJ2-7; D is uncertain. The CDR3 totals 8 residues. Germline V gives CDR1 SNHLY, CDR2 FYNNEI. Trimming stripped 6 bases from V and 6 bases from J, with 0 bases between. The CDR3 sequence is CASSEQYF. In nucleotides, the CDR3 is TGTGCCAGCAGCGAGCAGTACTTC.

J is TRBJ1-2 and V is TRBV7-2; 9 bases line up with TRBD1. The CDR3 is made up of 15 amino acids. With 5 bases clipped from V and 8 bases from J, the junction kept 12 bases outside the gene matches. In germline, CDR1 is SGHTA, CDR2 FQGNSA. In nucleotides, the CDR3 is TGTGCCAGCAGCCCTCAGATACAGGGGGCGCGCGGCTACACCTTC. Its protein product is CASSPQIQGARGYTF.

In nucleotides, the CDR3 is TGTGCCAGCAGAGGCGTGGGGACTAGCTACAATGAGCAGTTCTTC. As protein: CASRGVGTSYNEQFF. The chain is built from TRBV6-4 and TRBJ2-1, with 8 nucleotides matching TRBD2. This CDR3 is built from 15 residues. In germline, CDR1 is MRHNA, CDR2 SNTAGT. Germline trimming cut 6 bases from V and 3 bases from J; bases unmatched to any gene: 7.

This clone showed up just a few times. The chain carries TRBV5-4 and TRBJ1-5; 7 bases are a match to TRBD1. Germline loops: CDR1 SGHNT, CDR2 YYREEE (reference sequence). The CDR3 spans 18 residues. V was pared by 2 bases and J by 0 bases, with 11 bases of the junction left unmatched. The CDR3 bases are TGTGCCAGCAGCTTTAGGGACAGAGAACTCCTTAGCAATCAGCCCCAGCATTTT. It is translated as CASSFRDRELLSNQPQHF. Looking up the rest from reference TRBV5-4 and TRBJ1-5 gives the full variable domain: ETGVTQSPTHLIKTRGQQVTLRCSSQSGHNTVSWYQQALGQGPQFIFQYYREEENGRGNFPPRFSGLQFPNYSSELNVNALELDDSALYLCASSFRDRELLSNQPQHFGDGTRLSIL.

Here the CDR3 DNA reads TGTGCCAGCAGTAGGATCTGGCGGGAGTGGGAGACCCAGTACTTC. Translating it yields CASSRIWREWETQYF. This chain uses TRBV6-5 with TRBJ2-5; TRBD2 matches at 7 bases. Trimming at V came to 5 bases and at J to 5 bases, leaving 11 bases not matched to a gene. CDR1 MNHEY and CDR2 SVGAGI come from the germline V gene. The CDR3 runs 15 residues.

This clone was counted a few times. V usage is TRBV14 and J usage is TRBJ1-3, with 7 bases fitting TRBD1. The germline V gene encodes CDR1 SGHDN and CDR2 FVKESK. The CDR3 has 15 residues. With V trimmed by 5 bases and J by 4 bases, 8 bases remained unmatched. DNA for the CDR3: TGTGCCAGCAGCTTCAATCACAGGGGAGGAAACACCATATATTTT. It is translated as CASSFNHRGGNTIYF. Supplemented by reference TRBV14 and TRBJ1-3, the full variable domain reads EAGVTQFPSHSVIEKGQTVTLRCDPISGHDNLYWYRRVMGKEIKFLLHFVKESKQDESGMPNNRFLAERTGGTYSTLKVQPAELEDSGVYFCASSFNHRGGNTIYFGEGSWLTVV.

The chain links TRBV27 to TRBJ2-2; 7 nucleotides match TRBD1. The CDR3 spans 14 residues. Germline CDR1 and CDR2: MNHEY and SMNVEV (reference sequence). V lost 5 bases to trimming and J lost 7 bases; unmatched junction nucleotides: 7. In nucleotides, the CDR3 is TGTGCCAGCAGTCCGCGACAGGGTCTCGGGGAGCTGTTTTTT. Translation: CASSPRQGLGELFF.

At least ten counts were recorded for this clone. The sample holds other DNA sequences that translate to the same CDR3. The gene calls are TRBV6-5 and TRBJ2-3; D gene unclear. The CDR3 extends over 16 amino acids. CDR1 is MNHEY, CDR2 SVGAGI, per germline. Trimming stripped 0 bases from V and 5 bases from J, with 15 bases between. The CDR3 is CASSYSIQVPGDTQYF. In DNA form, the CDR3 reads TGTGCCAGCAGTTACTCGATTCAGGTTCCGGGAGATACGCAGTATTTT.

CDR3 region: CASSEFGSTDTQYF. The CDR3 nucleotides read TGCGCCAGCAGTGAGTTCGGGAGCACAGATACGCAGTATTTT. The chain couples TRBV10-1 to TRBJ2-3; D unresolved. Looked up from germline, CDR1 is WNHNN and CDR2 is SYGVQD (reference sequence). The CDR3 totals 14 residues. V lost 1 base, J lost 0 bases, and 5 bases lay in between.